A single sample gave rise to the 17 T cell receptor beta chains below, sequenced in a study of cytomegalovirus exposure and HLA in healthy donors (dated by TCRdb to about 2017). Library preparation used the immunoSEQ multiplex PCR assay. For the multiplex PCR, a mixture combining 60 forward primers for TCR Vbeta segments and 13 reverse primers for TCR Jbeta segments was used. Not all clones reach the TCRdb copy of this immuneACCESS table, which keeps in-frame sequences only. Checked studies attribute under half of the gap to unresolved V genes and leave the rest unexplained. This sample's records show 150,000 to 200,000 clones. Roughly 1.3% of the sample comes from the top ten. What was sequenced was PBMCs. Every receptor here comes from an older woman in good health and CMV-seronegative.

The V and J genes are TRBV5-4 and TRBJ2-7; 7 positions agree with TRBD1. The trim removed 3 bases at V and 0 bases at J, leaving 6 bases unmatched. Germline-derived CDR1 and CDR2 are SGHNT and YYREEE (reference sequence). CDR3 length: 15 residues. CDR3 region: CASSSTGPTSYEQYF. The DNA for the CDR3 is TGTGCCAGCAGCTCGACAGGGCCAACCTCCTACGAGCAGTACTTC. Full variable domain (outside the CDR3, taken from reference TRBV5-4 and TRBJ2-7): ETGVTQSPTHLIKTRGQQVTLRCSSQSGHNTVSWYQQALGQGPQFIFQYYREEENGRGNFPPRFSGLQFPNYSSELNVNALELDDSALYLCASSSTGPTSYEQYFGPGTRLTVT.

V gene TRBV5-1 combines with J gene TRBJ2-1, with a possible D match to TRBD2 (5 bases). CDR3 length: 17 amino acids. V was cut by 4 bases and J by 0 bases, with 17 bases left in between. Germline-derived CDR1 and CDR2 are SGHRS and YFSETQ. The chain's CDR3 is CASSLLASTSSYNEQFF. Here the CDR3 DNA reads TGCGCCAGCAGCCTTCTAGCATCCACGAGCTCCTACAATGAGCAGTTCTTC.

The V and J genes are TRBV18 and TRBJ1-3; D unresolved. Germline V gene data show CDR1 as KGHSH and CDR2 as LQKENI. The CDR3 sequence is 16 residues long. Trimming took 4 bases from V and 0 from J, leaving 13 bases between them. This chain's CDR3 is CASSLGLLSSGNTIYF. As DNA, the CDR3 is TGTGCCAGCTCACTCGGACTACTGTCCTCTGGAAACACCATATATTTT.

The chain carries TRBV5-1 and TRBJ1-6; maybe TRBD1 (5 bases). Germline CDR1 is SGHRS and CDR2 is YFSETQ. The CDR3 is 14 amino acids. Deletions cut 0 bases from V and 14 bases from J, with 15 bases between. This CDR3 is CASSLVTGEWALHF. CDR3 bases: TGCGCCAGCAGCTTGGTAACGGGGGAATGGGCCCTCCACTTT.

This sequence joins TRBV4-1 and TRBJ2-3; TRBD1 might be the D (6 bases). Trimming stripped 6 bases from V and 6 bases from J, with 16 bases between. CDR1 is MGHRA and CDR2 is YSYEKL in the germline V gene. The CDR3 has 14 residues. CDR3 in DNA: TGCGCCAGCAGACTACAGGGTATTCGGGATACGCAGTATTTT. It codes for CASRLQGIRDTQYF.

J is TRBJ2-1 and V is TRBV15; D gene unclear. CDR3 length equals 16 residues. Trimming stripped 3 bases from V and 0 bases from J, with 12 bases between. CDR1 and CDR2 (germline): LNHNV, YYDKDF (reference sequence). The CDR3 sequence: CATSRTSLTSYNEQFF. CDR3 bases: TGTGCCACCAGCAGGACATCCCTGACCTCCTACAATGAGCAGTTCTTC. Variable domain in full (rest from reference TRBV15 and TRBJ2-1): DAMVIQNPRYQVTQFGKPVTLSCSQTLNHNVMYWYQQKSSQAPKLLFHYYDKDFNNEADTPDNFQSRRPNTSFCFLDIRSPGLGDTAMYLCATSRTSLTSYNEQFFGPGTRLTVL.

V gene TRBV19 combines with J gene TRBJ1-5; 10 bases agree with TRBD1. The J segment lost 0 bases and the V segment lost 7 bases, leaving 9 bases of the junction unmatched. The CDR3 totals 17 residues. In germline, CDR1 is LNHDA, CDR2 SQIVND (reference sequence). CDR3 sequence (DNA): TGTGCCAGTACCCCCGAGACAGGGGGCTATAGCAATCAGCCCCAGCATTTT. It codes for CASTPETGGYSNQPQHF.

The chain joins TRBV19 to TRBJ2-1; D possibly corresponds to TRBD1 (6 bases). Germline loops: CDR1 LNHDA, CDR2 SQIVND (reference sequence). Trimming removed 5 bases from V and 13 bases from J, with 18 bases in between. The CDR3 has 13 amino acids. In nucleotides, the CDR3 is TGTGCCAGTAGTTTCCGACAGGCTCAAAAACAGTTCTTC. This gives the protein CASSFRQAQKQFF.

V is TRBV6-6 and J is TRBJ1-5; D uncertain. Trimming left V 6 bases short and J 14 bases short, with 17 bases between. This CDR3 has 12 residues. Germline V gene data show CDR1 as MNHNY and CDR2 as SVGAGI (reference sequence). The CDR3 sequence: CASSQLGGSEHF. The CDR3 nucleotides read TGTGCCAGCAGCCAACTCGGAGGGTCCGAGCATTTT.

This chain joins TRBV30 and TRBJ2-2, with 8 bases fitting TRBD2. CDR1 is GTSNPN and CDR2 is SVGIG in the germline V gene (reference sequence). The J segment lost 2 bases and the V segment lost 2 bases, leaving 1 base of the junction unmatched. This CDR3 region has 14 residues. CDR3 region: CAWSREGNTGELFF. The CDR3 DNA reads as TGTGCCTGGAGTCGGGAGGGCAACACCGGGGAGCTGTTTTTT.

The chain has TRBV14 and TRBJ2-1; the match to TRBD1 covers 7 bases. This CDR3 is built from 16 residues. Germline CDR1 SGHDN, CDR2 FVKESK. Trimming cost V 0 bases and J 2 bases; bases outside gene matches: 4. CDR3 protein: CASSQELGQTYNEQFF. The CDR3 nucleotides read TGTGCCAGCAGCCAAGAGTTGGGACAGACCTACAATGAGCAGTTCTTC.

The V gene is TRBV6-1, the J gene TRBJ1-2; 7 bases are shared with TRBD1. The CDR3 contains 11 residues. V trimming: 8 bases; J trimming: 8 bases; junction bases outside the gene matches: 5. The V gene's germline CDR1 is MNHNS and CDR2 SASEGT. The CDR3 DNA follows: TGTGCCAGCTCGACAGGGAGCGGCTACACCTTC. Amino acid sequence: CASSTGSGYTF.

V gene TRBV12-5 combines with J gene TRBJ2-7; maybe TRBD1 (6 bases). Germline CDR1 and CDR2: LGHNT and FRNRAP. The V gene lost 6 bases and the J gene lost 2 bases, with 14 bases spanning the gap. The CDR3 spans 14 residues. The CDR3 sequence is CASGQTGKTYEQYF. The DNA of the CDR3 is TGTGCTAGTGGGCAAACAGGGAAAACCTACGAGCAGTACTTC.

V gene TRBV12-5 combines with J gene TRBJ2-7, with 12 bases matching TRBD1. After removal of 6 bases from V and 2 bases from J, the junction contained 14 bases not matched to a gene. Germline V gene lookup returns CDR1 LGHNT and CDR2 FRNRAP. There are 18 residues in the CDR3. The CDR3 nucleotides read TGTGCTAGTGGCCTCGGGGACAGGGGGCTGAGTTGGACCTACGAGCAGTACTTC. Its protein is CASGLGDRGLSWTYEQYF.

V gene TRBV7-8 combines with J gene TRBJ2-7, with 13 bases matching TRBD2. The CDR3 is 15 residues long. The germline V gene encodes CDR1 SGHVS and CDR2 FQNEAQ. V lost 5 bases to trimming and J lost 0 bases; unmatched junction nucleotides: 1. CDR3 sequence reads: CASSRTSGSSYEQYF. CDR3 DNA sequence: TGTGCCAGCAGCCGGACTAGCGGGAGCTCCTACGAGCAGTACTTC.

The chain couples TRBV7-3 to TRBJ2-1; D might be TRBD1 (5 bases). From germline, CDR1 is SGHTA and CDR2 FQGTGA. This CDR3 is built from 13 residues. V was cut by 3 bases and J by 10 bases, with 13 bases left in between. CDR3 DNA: TGTGCCAGCAGCTTCCAGGGAATGAGAGAGCAGTTCTTC. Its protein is CASSFQGMREQFF.

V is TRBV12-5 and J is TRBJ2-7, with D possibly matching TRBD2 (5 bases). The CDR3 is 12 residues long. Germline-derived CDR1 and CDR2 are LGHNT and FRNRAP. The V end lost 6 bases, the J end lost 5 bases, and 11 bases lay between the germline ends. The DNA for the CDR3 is TGTGCTAGTGGGCTGAGGCGGGACGAGCAGTACTTC. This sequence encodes CASGLRRDEQYF. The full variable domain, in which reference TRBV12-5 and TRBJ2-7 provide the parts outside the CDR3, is DARVTQTPRHKVTEMGQEVTMRCQPILGHNTVFWYRQTMMQGLELLAYFRNRAPLDDSGMPKDRFSAEMPDATLATLKIQPSEPRDSAVYFCASGLRRDEQYFGPGTRLTVT.